The 18 T cell receptor beta chains in this list originate from one sample, sequenced in a study of blood T cell repertoires in COVID-19. Generated by immunoSEQ multiplex PCR, the TCRdb table keeps only in-frame clones and is missing some. Of roughly 100,000 clones listed, roughly 84% are singletons. Sequencing input: peripheral blood. These receptors all come from a man in his 60s with acute or convalescent COVID-19.

The chain links TRBV5-4 to TRBJ1-6; 11 bases are shared with TRBD1. V gave up 4 bases and J gave up 10 bases; unmatched junction bases: 4. Germline values: CDR1 SGHNT, CDR2 YYREEE (reference sequence). The CDR3 is 14 amino acids. As DNA, the CDR3 is TGTGCCAGCAGCAGGGACAGGGGGTGGTCACCCCTCCACTTT. This gives the protein CASSRDRGWSPLHF.

The rearrangement joins TRBV10-3 to TRBJ1-6; 10 bases are a match to TRBD1. J was trimmed by 14 bases and V by 4 bases; bases with no gene match: 11. The CDR3 has 15 residues. Germline assignment: CDR1 ENHRY and CDR2 SYGVKD. This CDR3 reads CAISGGQGGPGALHF. The CDR3 DNA reads TGTGCCATCAGTGGCGGACAGGGGGGCCCTGGGGCCCTCCACTTT.

The V and J genes are TRBV19 and TRBJ2-1; the D gene is possibly TRBD2 (6 bases). The CDR3 contains 13 residues. V was trimmed by 8 bases and J by 7 bases, leaving 15 bases between them. The germline V gene encodes CDR1 LNHDA and CDR2 SQIVND (reference sequence). The CDR3 here is CASGHVEGNEQFF. The CDR3 DNA is TGTGCCAGTGGACACGTGGAGGGGAATGAGCAGTTCTTC.

The chain combines TRBV29-1 with TRBJ1-1; no reliable D call. V was pared by 5 bases and J by 3 bases, with 10 bases between. Germline loops: CDR1 SQVTM, CDR2 ANQGSEA. The CDR3 runs 12 residues. The CDR3 loop reads CSVTTDHTEAFF. The CDR3 DNA reads as TGCAGCGTTACAACAGATCACACTGAAGCTTTCTTT.

In this sample, this clone turned up a few times. J is TRBJ1-3 and V is TRBV5-1; perhaps TRBD1 as D (5 bases). Germline V gene lookup returns CDR1 SGHRS and CDR2 YFSETQ. Trimming stripped 4 bases from V and 4 bases from J, with 9 bases between. The CDR3 covers 13 residues. The CDR3 is CASSRPGGNTIYF. The CDR3 DNA follows: TGCGCCAGCAGCCGGCCAGGGGGAAACACCATATATTTT.

This chain connects TRBV19 to TRBJ1-4, with no clear D. Looked up from germline, CDR1 is LNHDA and CDR2 is SQIVND (reference sequence). The V end lost 5 bases, the J end lost 8 bases, and 12 bases lay between the germline ends. This CDR3 contains 13 residues. The CDR3 bases are TGTGCCAGTAGTTCGAGCACCACCGAAAAACTGTTTTTT. It codes for CASSSSTTEKLFF.

The rearrangement uses TRBV28 and TRBJ2-6, with D possibly TRBD1 on 6 matching bases. Trimming took off 8 bases at V and 0 bases at J, with 8 bases between the two ends. The CDR3 spans 14 residues. The germline gives CDR1 MDHEN, CDR2 SYDVKM. DNA of the CDR3: TGTGCCAGCCAGGGGCACTCTGGGGCCAACGTCCTGACTTTC. Protein sequence: CASQGHSGANVLTF. Full variable domain (missing parts from reference TRBV28 and TRBJ2-6): DVKVTQSSRYLVKRTGEKVFLECVQDMDHENMFWYRQDPGLGLRLIYFSYDVKMKEKGDIPEGYSVSREKKERFSLILESASTNQTSMYLCASQGHSGANVLTFGAGSRLTVL.

The V and J genes are TRBV28 and TRBJ2-7; TRBD2 agrees at 12 bases. The ends lost 5 bases at V and 3 bases at J; junction bases unmatched: 5. Germline V gene sequence: CDR1 MDHEN, CDR2 SYDVKM. This CDR3 is built from 15 residues. The CDR3 sequence is CASSPSGRGDYEQYV. The CDR3 DNA reads TGTGCCAGCAGTCCTAGCGGGAGGGGGGACTACGAGCAGTACGTC.

The rearrangement joins TRBV11-2 to TRBJ1-1, with TRBD1 matching 11 bases. This CDR3 contains 16 residues. V lost 1 base to trimming and J lost 0 bases; unmatched junction nucleotides: 1. Germline assignment: CDR1 SGHAT and CDR2 FQNNGV. The CDR3 bases are TGTGCCAGCAGCTTAGCGGGACAGGGGGTGAACACTGAAGCTTTCTTT. It translates to CASSLAGQGVNTEAFF.

This chain connects TRBV7-8 to TRBJ1-2; D gene unclear. Trimming pared 5 bases from V and 4 bases from J, leaving 11 bases between. The CDR3 contains 13 residues. Per the germline V gene, CDR1 is SGHVS and CDR2 is FQNEAQ. DNA for the CDR3: TGTGCCAGCAGCATTAAACCTATCTATGGCTACACCTTC. It translates to CASSIKPIYGYTF.

DNA for the CDR3: TGTGCCAGCAGTTTGGCTAGCGGGATGGTCTATGAGCAGTTCTTC. As protein: CASSLASGMVYEQFF. The V call is TRBV28, the J call TRBJ2-1; 9 bases align to TRBD2. Trimming cost V 3 bases and J 8 bases; bases outside gene matches: 8. This CDR3 has 15 amino acids. Germline V CDR1 and CDR2: MDHEN, SYDVKM.

V gene TRBV5-4 combines with J gene TRBJ2-7; D not certain. The germline gives CDR1 SGHNT, CDR2 YYREEE (reference sequence). V lost 4 bases, J lost 4 bases, and 18 bases lay in between. This CDR3 contains 15 residues. The chain's CDR3 is CASSPGEPALYEQYF. CDR3 DNA sequence: TGTGCCAGCAGCCCTGGAGAACCAGCCTTATACGAGCAGTACTTC.

The J gene is TRBJ2-1, the V gene TRBV7-8; no clear D. This CDR3 is built from 12 residues. CDR1 SGHVS and CDR2 FQNEAQ come from the germline V gene. V lost 6 bases, J lost 9 bases, and 12 bases lay in between. CDR3 in amino acids: CASRISRGEQFF. CDR3 coding DNA: TGTGCCAGCAGAATCAGCCGCGGTGAGCAGTTCTTC.

The chain is built from TRBV25-1 and TRBJ1-6, with unresolved D. V shed 1 base and J shed 9 bases, with 13 bases lying between them. CDR1 is MGHDK and CDR2 is SYGVNS in the germline V gene. The CDR3 is 15 residues long. The CDR3 region has the DNA TGTGCCAGCAGTGAATCGGGAGTGTCAGCTTCACCCCTCCACTTT. Amino acids: CASSESGVSASPLHF.

V is TRBV3-1 (or the pseudogene TRBV3-2) and J is TRBJ2-3; no firm D call. Trimming stripped 4 bases from V and 4 bases from J, with 12 bases between. CDR1 and CDR2 (germline): LGHDT, YNNKEL (reference sequence). The CDR3 covers 14 residues. The CDR3 sequence is CASSRLRRADTQYF. The CDR3 coding sequence is TGTGCCAGCAGCCGGCTGCGCCGGGCAGATACGCAGTATTTT.

This chain links TRBV7-8 with TRBJ2-1, with D possibly being TRBD1 (6 bases). V was shortened by 1 base and J by 15 bases, with 16 bases between the two germline ends. The CDR3 contains 13 residues. Germline lookup yields CDR1 SGHVS and CDR2 FQNEAQ. CDR3: CASSLGGTRKWFF. The DNA for the CDR3 is TGTGCCAGCAGCTTAGGGGGGACACGGAAGTGGTTCTTC.

The chain uses TRBV7-9 and TRBJ1-4; D is unclear. Per the germline V gene, CDR1 is SEHNR and CDR2 is FQNEAQ (reference sequence). The V end lost 10 bases, the J end lost 8 bases, and 17 bases lay between the germline ends. CDR3 length: 13 amino acids. The CDR3 region is CAMQEDGREKLFF. The CDR3 DNA sequence: TGTGCCATGCAGGAGGACGGGAGGGAAAAACTGTTTTTT.

The V call is TRBV2, the J call TRBJ1-3, with 7 positions matching TRBD1. The CDR3 length is 14 residues. V was clipped by 4 bases and J by 3 bases; unmatched bases: 3. CDR1 and CDR2 (germline): SNHLY, FYNNEI. For the CDR3, the DNA is TGTGCCAGCAGTGGACAGGGTGATGGAAACACCATATATTTT. Its translation is CASSGQGDGNTIYF.